These T cell receptor beta chains were read from a single sample in a study of blood T cells in healthy people across ages. TCRdb re-called the 5' RACE reads with MiXCR, one entry per CDR3 protein. The data show about 830,000 distinct CDR3 sequences, 62% seen once. The specimen sequenced was blood. The receptor set was obtained from a man aged 30 to 39 in good health. CDR3s include the opening cysteine and the closing phenylalanine or tryptophan. A D gene is named only where the DNA matches it firmly. Rows may omit the clone size; those that give it use once, few, many or a size class.

J gene,V gene,CDR3 length,D gene,clone size,CDR3 protein,CDR3 DNA
TRBJ2-1,TRBV4-3,15,.,.,CASSQGHQAYNEQFF,TGCGCCAGCAGCCAAGGTCATCAGGCCTACAATGAGCAGTTCTTC
TRBJ1-2,TRBV29-1,14,TRBD1,few,CSVGDRGQFYGYTF,TGCAGCGTTGGCGACAGGGGGCAATTCTATGGCTACACCTTC
TRBJ2-2,TRBV27,16,TRBD1,.,CASSNTGGVGTGELFF,TGTGCCAGCAGTAACACAGGGGGAGTGGGCACCGGGGAGCTGTTTTTT
TRBJ1-4,TRBV6-5,13,.,.,CASSYNLNEKLFF,TGTGCCAGCAGTTACAACCTTAATGAAAAACTGTTTTTT
TRBJ2-3,TRBV20-1,15,.,.,CSARAVGDGSATQYF,TGCAGTGCTAGAGCCGTGGGAGATGGGTCAGCTACGCAGTATTTT
TRBJ2-4,TRBV5-1,14,.,.,CASSLEQGWHIQYF,TGCGCCAGTAGCTTGGAACAGGGTTGGCACATTCAGTACTTC
TRBJ2-7,TRBV20-1,16,.,.,CSARDPILKLSYEQYF,TGCAGTGCTAGAGATCCTATACTAAAATTATCCTACGAGCAGTACTTC
TRBJ2-7,TRBV12-3/TRBV12-4,13,.,.,CASSLVEGHEQYF,TGTGCCAGCAGTTTAGTCGAGGGACACGAGCAGTACTTC
TRBJ2-1,TRBV9,15,TRBD1,few,CASSEQGARSNEQFF,TGTGCCAGCAGCGAACAGGGGGCAAGGAGCAATGAGCAGTTCTTC
TRBJ2-7,TRBV21-1,14,.,once,CASSKEAATCEQYF,TGTGCCAGCAGCAAAGAGGCAGCCACCTGCGAGCAGTACTTC
TRBJ2-7,TRBV3-1,13,.,.,CASSQTVEYEQYF,TGTGCCAGCAGTCAGACAGTAGAGTACGAGCAGTACTTC
TRBJ2-5,TRBV7-9,16,.,.,CASSLGRVAAVETQYF,TGTGCCAGCAGCTTAGGGAGGGTGGCAGCCGTCGAGACCCAGTACTTC
TRBJ2-7,TRBV12-3/TRBV12-4,15,TRBD1,.,CASSWGQVLGYEQYF,TGTGCCAGCAGTTGGGGACAGGTCCTCGGCTACGAGCAGTACTTC
TRBJ2-7,TRBV12-3/TRBV12-4,14,.,.,CASSGGTAYYEQYF,TGTGCCAGCAGCGGCGGGACGGCCTACTACGAGCAGTACTTC
TRBJ1-1,TRBV6-2/TRBV6-3,13,.,.,CASTGTSYTEAFF,TGTGCCAGCACCGGGACATCCTACACTGAAGCTTTCTTT
TRBJ2-7,TRBV5-1,14,TRBD1,.,CASRTTGQGALQYF,TGCGCCAGCAGAACGACGGGACAGGGGGCCTTGCAGTACTTC
TRBJ2-7,TRBV28,15,TRBD1,.,CASRFAGTGVHEQYF,TGTGCCAGCAGATTCGCCGGGACAGGGGTCCACGAGCAGTACTTC
TRBJ2-7,TRBV21-1,18,.,.,CASSKQPTPRGGAYEQYF,TGTGCCAGCAGCAAACAGCCTACTCCCCGCGGGGGAGCCTACGAGCAGTACTTC
TRBJ2-5,TRBV6-5,14,TRBD1,.,CASSTNDRAETQYF,TGTGCCAGCAGCACAAATGACAGGGCAGAGACCCAGTACTTC
TRBJ2-5,TRBV6-5,11,TRBD1,.,CASTSGTGKYF,TGTGCCAGCACCTCCGGGACAGGGAAGTACTTC
TRBJ2-1,TRBV7-3,15,TRBD2,.,CASSRTSGTVNEQFF,TGTGCCAGCAGCCGGACTAGCGGGACTGTCAATGAGCAGTTCTTC
TRBJ2-1,TRBV30,16,TRBD2,.,CAWSGAGLGAGGEQFF,TGTGCCTGGAGTGGGGCTGGACTAGGGGCCGGGGGTGAGCAGTTCTTC
TRBJ2-4,TRBV25-1,13,.,.,CATWALAKNIQYF,TGTGCCACCTGGGCGTTAGCCAAAAACATTCAGTACTTC
TRBJ2-7,TRBV6-5,15,.,.,CASSTTGAGAYEQYF,TGTGCCAGCAGTACGACAGGGGCGGGGGCCTACGAGCAGTACTTC
TRBJ2-7,TRBV5-5,13,.,once,CASGWGVSREQYF,TGTGCCAGCGGCTGGGGGGTGTCGCGGGAGCAGTACTTC
TRBJ2-3,TRBV10-3,15,.,.,CAISESKTYTDTQYF,TGTGCCATCAGTGAGTCGAAAACCTACACAGATACGCAGTATTTT